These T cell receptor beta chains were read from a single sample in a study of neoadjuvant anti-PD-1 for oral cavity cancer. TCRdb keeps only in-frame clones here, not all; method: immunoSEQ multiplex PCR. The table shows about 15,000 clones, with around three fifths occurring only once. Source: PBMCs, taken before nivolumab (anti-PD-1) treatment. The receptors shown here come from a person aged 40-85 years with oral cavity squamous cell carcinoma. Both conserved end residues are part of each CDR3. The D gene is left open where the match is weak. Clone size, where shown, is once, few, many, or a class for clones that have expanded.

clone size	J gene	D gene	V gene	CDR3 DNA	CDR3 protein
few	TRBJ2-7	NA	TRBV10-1	TGCGCCAGCAGTGAGGACGGGTGGAGGGACGAGCAGTACTTC	CASSEDGWRDEQYF
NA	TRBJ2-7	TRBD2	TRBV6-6	TGTGCCAGCAGTTACTCGATGGCTAGCGGGAACTACGAGCAGTACTTC	CASSYSMASGNYEQYF
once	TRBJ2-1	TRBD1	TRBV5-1	TGCGCCAGCAGAGGGACAGGGATCGTAGAACAGTTCTTC	CASRGTGIVEQFF
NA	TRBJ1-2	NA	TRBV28	TGTGCCAGTCACACCGGGACCGAACCCTATGGCTACACCTTC	CASHTGTEPYGYTF
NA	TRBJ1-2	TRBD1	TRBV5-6	TGTGCCAGCAGCGTGGGGAACAGGGGGCAGGGTTTCGGCTACACCTTC	CASSVGNRGQGFGYTF
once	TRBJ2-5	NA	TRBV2	TGTGCCAGCACGGAGCAACAACAAGAGACCCAGTACTTC	CASTEQQQETQYF
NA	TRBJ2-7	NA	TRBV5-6	TGTGCCAGCAGCCGTCTCCCGGGAGCCACCTACGAGCAGTACTTC	CASSRLPGATYEQYF
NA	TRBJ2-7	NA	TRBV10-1	TGCGCGGTGACTTGTTTGAGTTCCTACGAGCAGTACTTC	CAVTCLSSYEQYF
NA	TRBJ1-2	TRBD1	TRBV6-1	TGTGCCAGCAGCGTTACAGGGGACGGCTACACCTTC	CASSVTGDGYTF
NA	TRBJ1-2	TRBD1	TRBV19	TGTGCCAGTAGTACGACAGGGCCCTATGGCTACACCTTC	CASSTTGPYGYTF
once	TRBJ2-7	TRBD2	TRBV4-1	TGCGCCAGCAGCCAAGATCTTCCTAGCGGGAGTCGGGACGAGCAGTACTTC	CASSQDLPSGSRDEQYF
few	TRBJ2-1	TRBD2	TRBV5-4	TGTGCCAGCAGCCTTTCTAGCGGAAGCTCCTACAATGAGCAGTTCTTC	CASSLSSGSSYNEQFF
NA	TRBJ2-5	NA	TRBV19	TGTGCCAGTAGTAGGGGGGCGGGAGCGCAAGAGACCCAGTACTTC	CASSRGAGAQETQYF
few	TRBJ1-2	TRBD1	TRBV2	TGTGCCAGCACCGGGACAGGGGGTGGCTACACCTTC	CASTGTGGGYTF
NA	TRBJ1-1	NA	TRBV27	TGTGCCAGCAGCGGAGGGTTATCCTATGAAGCTTTCTTT	CASSGGLSYEAFF